This T cell receptor beta chain was documented in a study of OX40 agonist ivuxolimab in advanced cancers. For context, the study as a whole: Ivuxolimab was an agonistic, fully human IgG2 monoclonal antibody directed against OX40 (CD134), a costimulatory receptor. Intravenous ivuxolimab was administered to patients every 2 weeks at six dose levels: 0.01, 0.1, 0.3, 1.5, 3 and 10 mg/kg. Of the roughly 52 dose-escalation patients, hepatocellular carcinoma was present in approximately 20, melanoma in roughly 15, renal cell carcinoma in 9 and head and neck cancer in 9. A male proportion of nearly 85% and a mean age of 60 years, ranging from roughly 23 to 90, were recorded for the dose-escalation cohort. Prior anti-PD-1, anti-PD-L1 or anti-CTLA-4 therapy was permitted, and 40% of dose-escalation patients had received checkpoint inhibitors. Partial responses were achieved by three dose-escalation patients, of whom one had hepatocellular carcinoma and two had cutaneous melanoma. Peripheral TCRbeta sequencing was intended to test whether TCR sequence diversity was altered and clonal T-cell expansion was caused by ivuxolimab. The paper covers the monotherapy dose-escalation part of the phase I ivuxolimab trial, which included N of about 50 patients.

Study-wide conclusions, independent of this receptor: Low levels of normalized T-cell clonal expansion were also seen in some nonresponding patients. In the 0.1-3.0 mg/kg groups, partial responders had among the lowest normalized peripheral clonal expansion, particularly in CD8+ T cells. Which antigens the clonally expanded peripheral T cells were specific for was not determined. After ivuxolimab, expanded clones were on average more numerous among CD8+ T cells than among CD4+ T cells. Clonal expansion of both CD4+ and CD8+ blood T cells was observed from baseline to week 6 at doses 0.1 to 3.0 mg/kg.

The trial excluded patients who had a history of autoimmune disease or were on systemic immunosuppression. Peripheral blood for TCR sequencing was collected from all dose cohorts at baseline, on cycle 4 day 1, and on cycle 7 day 1. The samples were drawn from a first-in-human, open-label, multicenter phase I dose-escalation trial of ivuxolimab. Adults with locally advanced or metastatic melanoma, renal cell carcinoma, hepatocellular carcinoma or head and neck squamous cell carcinoma were enrolled in the trial. CD4+ and CD8+ T cells were sorted separately from peripheral blood before TCR sequencing. The V and J ends are trimmed by 5 bases and 7 bases, leaving 9 bases between them. Per the germline V gene, SNHLY is the CDR1 and FYNNEI is the CDR2. From cysteine to phenylalanine, the CDR3 is 13 amino acids long. Only the CDR3 DNA is retained, 39 bases long and in frame from the first base. To sequence the TCRbeta CDR3 region, genomic DNA was isolated from the sorted cells. The immunoSEQ Assay was used to sequence the TCRbeta CDR3 regions. Imported from immuneACCESS, the table was reduced by TCRdb to in-frame sequences with V and J called. These copies leave out some clones; in studies compared against another copy, an unresolved V gene accounts for under half, and the cause of the remainder is not known. In this sample the table shows over 65,000 clones, under 85% of which occur a single time. The ten largest clones represent approximately 0.51% of the sample.

Note on this clone: The antigen this receptor binds is unknown. Base quality data are lacking; no much larger clone is found one base away.

Here the chain combines TRBV2 and TRBJ1-6; a weak D assignment points to TRBD1 (5 bases agree). The clonotype originates from an adult with an advanced solid tumor such as melanoma, head and neck, liver or kidney cancer. This specimen consisted of CD4+ or CD8+ T cells sorted from blood, obtained in a trial of the OX40 agonist ivuxolimab. The CDR3 here reads CASSSGGNSPLHF. The DNA reads as follows: TGTGCCAGCAGTTCGGGGGGGAATTCACCCCTCCACTTT.